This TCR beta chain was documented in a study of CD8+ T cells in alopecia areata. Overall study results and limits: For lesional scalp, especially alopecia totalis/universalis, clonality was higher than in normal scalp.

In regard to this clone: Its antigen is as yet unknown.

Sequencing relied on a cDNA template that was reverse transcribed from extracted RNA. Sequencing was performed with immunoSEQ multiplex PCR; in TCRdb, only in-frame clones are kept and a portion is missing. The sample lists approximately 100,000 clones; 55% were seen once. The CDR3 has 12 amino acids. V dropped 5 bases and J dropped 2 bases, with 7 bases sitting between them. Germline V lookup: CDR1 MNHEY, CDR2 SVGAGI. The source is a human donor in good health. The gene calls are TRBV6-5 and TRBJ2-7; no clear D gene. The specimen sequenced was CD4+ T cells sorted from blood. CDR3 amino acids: CASSNSPYEQYF. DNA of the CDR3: TGTGCCAGCAGTAACAGCCCCTACGAGCAGTACTTC.